The 19 T cell receptor beta chains below all came from one sample that was sequenced in a study of blood T cells in healthy people across ages. The second PCR ran 7 to 11 cycles with a sample-barcoded 5' primer and J-beta primers. TCRdb re-derived calls from the 5' RACE reads in MiXCR, one entry per CDR3 protein. The sample includes fewer than 1.5 million distinct CDR3 sequences, around 39% seen only once; the top ten take roughly 7.7%. The sample consisted of blood. The receptors come from a woman in her late teens or twenties in good health.

The J gene is TRBJ1-1, the V gene TRBV3-1; D may be TRBD1 (6 bases). The V gene's germline CDR1 is LGHDT and CDR2 YNNKEL (reference sequence). There are 16 residues in the CDR3. With 2 bases removed from V and 1 base from J, the gap between germline ends came to 14 bases. The DNA of the CDR3 is TGTGCCAGCAGCCAATCCCTGGGGGGGCAGAACACTGAAGCTTTCTTT. The encoded protein is CASSQSLGGQNTEAFF.

This chain connects TRBV10-3 to TRBJ1-5, with TRBD1 matching 7 bases. The V segment lost 4 bases and the J segment 6 bases; nucleotides outside the gene matches: 9. The CDR3 is 15 residues long. Germline CDR1 and CDR2: ENHRY and SYGVKD. This CDR3 reads CAISAGGTIGQPQHF. The CDR3, as DNA: TGTGCCATCAGTGCAGGGGGGACAATCGGTCAGCCCCAGCATTTT.

This clonotype has more than one count but fewer than ten. The genes are TRBV20-1 and TRBJ2-7; 7 bases are shared with TRBD2. The CDR3 length is 14 residues. Unmatched junction bases numbered 8, after V lost 3 bases and J lost 3 bases. Germline values: CDR1 DFQATT, CDR2 SNEGSKA (reference sequence). In nucleotides, the CDR3 is TGCAGTGCTAGTTATTCGGGAGGCAACTACGAGCAGTACTTC. This codes for CSASYSGGNYEQYF.

The V call is TRBV24-1, the J call TRBJ1-5; D gene uncertain. The CDR3 is 14 residues long. Between the trimmed V and J ends, which lost 8 bases and 5 bases, there was a span of 15 bases. Germline V gene sequence: CDR1 KGHDR, CDR2 SFDVKD. CDR3 DNA: TGTGCCACCATGTATAACCCCTCCCATCAGCCCCAGCATTTT. This gives the protein CATMYNPSHQPQHF.

The J gene is TRBJ2-2, the V gene TRBV4-2; the match to TRBD2 covers 9 bases. CDR1 and CDR2 (germline): LGHNA, YNFKEQ. V gave up 1 base and J gave up 3 bases; unmatched junction bases: 9. The CDR3 is 18 residues long. The CDR3 is CASSQGGYRTSDTGELFF. CDR3 in DNA: TGTGCCAGCAGCCAAGGGGGATACAGGACTAGCGACACCGGGGAGCTGTTTTTT.

The table lists this clonotype with a few counts. The chain links TRBV18 to TRBJ2-5; TRBD1 agrees at 9 bases. Germline CDR1 is KGHSH and CDR2 is LQKENI. The CDR3 contains 14 residues. The trim removed 5 bases at V and 5 bases at J, leaving 6 bases unmatched. The CDR3 DNA reads TGTGCCAGCTCAGACTTAACAGGGGGCGAGACCCAGTACTTC. Translated: CASSDLTGGETQYF.

The V and J genes are TRBV20-1 and TRBJ2-5; 7 bases align to TRBD1. CDR1 and CDR2 from the germline V gene are DFQATT and SNEGSKA (reference sequence). Trimming cost V 6 bases and J 2 bases; bases outside gene matches: 12. The CDR3 is 15 amino acids. In nucleotides, the CDR3 is TGCAGTGCCGCCGTACCGGGACAGCGGCAAGAGACCCAGTACTTC. It yields the protein CSAAVPGQRQETQYF.

The chain joins TRBV11-2 to TRBJ1-1; D perhaps matches TRBD1 (5 bases). CDR3 size: 14 residues. The germline CDR1 and CDR2 sequences are SGHAT and FQNNGV. The V end lost 4 bases, the J end lost 1 base, and 10 bases lay between the germline ends. The CDR3 is CASSWDGQNTEAFF. The DNA for the CDR3 is TGTGCCAGCAGCTGGGACGGGCAGAACACTGAAGCTTTCTTT.

The J gene is TRBJ2-7, the V gene TRBV15; no definite D call. The CDR3 is 13 residues long. With 3 bases removed from V and 10 bases from J, the gap between germline ends came to 16 bases. Germline V gene data show CDR1 as LNHNV and CDR2 as YYDKDF (reference sequence). CDR3 sequence (DNA): TGTGCCACCAGCAGGTCCCCGCAAGAGGCCCAGTACTTC. This encodes CATSRSPQEAQYF.

This clonotype occurred a few times. The chain has TRBV24-1 and TRBJ2-3; the match to TRBD1 covers 7 bases. This CDR3 has 12 residues. Unmatched junction bases numbered 4, after V lost 9 bases and J lost 5 bases. CDR1 is KGHDR, CDR2 SFDVKD, per germline. CDR3 bases: TGTGCCACCGGGACAGATTTAGATACGCAGTATTTT. Its translation is CATGTDLDTQYF.

V usage is TRBV7-9 and J usage is TRBJ1-2, with D possibly TRBD1 on 5 matching bases. CDR1 and CDR2 from the germline V gene are SEHNR and FQNEAQ (reference sequence). V was clipped by 3 bases and J by 2 bases, with 16 bases between them. This CDR3 comprises 16 residues. As DNA, the CDR3 is TGTGCCAGCAGCTTCTCACCGGGACGGTCGAACTATGGCTACACCTTC. This sequence encodes CASSFSPGRSNYGYTF.

The chain combines TRBV27 with TRBJ1-2, with a tentative D call TRBD1 (6 bases). Germline CDR1 is MNHEY and CDR2 is SMNVEV (reference sequence). CDR3 length: 15 amino acids. Trimming removed 6 bases at V and 0 bases at J, with 14 bases between. The CDR3 DNA sequence: TGTGCCAGCAGAACGACGGACAGTTCTAACTATGGCTACACCTTC. It yields the protein CASRTTDSSNYGYTF.

About this clonotype: The junction shows a germline mismatch at one end, possibly a read error. The J gene is TRBJ2-5, the V gene TRBV5-1; TRBD2 might be the D (6 bases). This CDR3 is built from 15 residues. CDR1 is SGHRS and CDR2 is YFSETQ in the germline V gene. Written as DNA, the CDR3 is TGTGCCAGCAGCCGGCCCGAGGGAGGCCAAGAGACCCAGTACTTC. It encodes CASSRPEGGQETQYF.

V usage is TRBV5-1 and J usage is TRBJ2-4, with 7 bases matching TRBD1. The J call may be wrong; the DNA end is better matched by TRBJ2-7. CDR1 is SGHRS, CDR2 YFSETQ, per germline. This CDR3 is 15 amino acids long. CDR3 nucleotide sequence: TGCGCCAGCAGCAGGGACCAGACAGGGCTCTACGAGCAGTACTTC. Amino acid sequence: CASSRDQTGLYEQYF.

Points on this clonotype: Germline is not matched at one junction end, which may reflect a read error. CDR3 DNA sequence: TGTGCCGGCAGCCAGGCAAACGGACTAGCGGAGACCCACTCTTATGAGCAGTTCTTC. Its protein is CAGSQANGLAETHSYEQFF. The rearrangement joins TRBV4-2 to TRBJ2-1; the match to TRBD2 covers 10 bases. Germline assignment: CDR1 LGHNA and CDR2 YNFKEQ. The CDR3 is 19 residues long.

The gene calls are TRBV28 and TRBJ2-2, with TRBD1 matching 9 bases. Germline assignment: CDR1 MDHEN and CDR2 SYDVKM. V lost 6 bases, J lost 1 base, and 3 bases stayed unmatched. The CDR3 runs to 15 residues. DNA for the CDR3: TGTGCCAGCAGAACAGGGGGCCTGAACACCGGGGAGCTGTTTTTT. Amino acids: CASRTGGLNTGELFF.

The rearrangement uses TRBV12-3 or TRBV12-4 and TRBJ2-7, with 10 bases lining up with TRBD2. The CDR3 is made up of 14 amino acids. After removal of 6 bases from V and 4 bases from J, the junction contained 6 bases not matched to a gene. CDR3 loop: CASSLGTSEYEQYF. In nucleotides, the CDR3 is TGTGCCAGCAGCCTCGGGACTAGCGAATACGAGCAGTACTTC.

Many counts were recorded for this clonotype. V is TRBV4-1 and J is TRBJ2-7; D possibly uses TRBD1 or TRBD2 (5 bases each). The ends were cut back, 5 bases at V and 2 bases at J, with 10 bases in the middle. Per germline, CDR1 MGHRA and CDR2 YSYEKL. The CDR3 length is 13 residues. CDR3 sequence: CASSEGPAYEQYF. For the CDR3, the DNA is TGCGCCAGCAGCGAGGGACCGGCCTACGAGCAGTACTTC.

The chain combines TRBV4-2 with TRBJ1-2; 7 positions agree with TRBD1. After removal of 3 bases from V and 6 bases from J, the junction contained 4 bases not matched to a gene. CDR3 length: 13 residues. Germline loops: CDR1 LGHNA, CDR2 YNFKEQ. CDR3 bases: TGTGCCAGCAGCCAGGGGACAGAGGATGGCTACACCTTC. Protein sequence: CASSQGTEDGYTF.